What follows are 32 T cell receptor beta chains derived from one specimen sequenced in a study of blood T cell repertoires in COVID-19. Some clones are missing from TCRdb's copy, which holds only in-frame ones; the method was immunoSEQ multiplex PCR. The table lists some 100,000 clones, 75% to 85% of them singletons. Sequencing was carried out using peripheral blood. These receptors were taken from a human donor in a cohort sampled during active COVID-19.

V and J are TRBV6-5 and TRBJ2-7, with TRBD1 matching over 10 bases. The CDR3 is 15 amino acids. V was pared by 6 bases and J by 4 bases, with 9 bases of the junction left unmatched. Germline V gives CDR1 MNHEY, CDR2 SVGAGI. CDR3 sequence: CASRFRDRGKYEQYF. As DNA, the CDR3 is TGTGCCAGCAGATTCCGGGACAGGGGTAAATACGAGCAGTACTTC.

This clone was counted a single time. This chain joins TRBV3-1 (or the pseudogene TRBV3-2) and TRBJ2-1; a weak D match, TRBD2 (5 bases). Germline lookup yields CDR1 LGHDT and CDR2 YNNKEL (reference sequence). V was shortened by 4 bases and J by 0 bases, with 13 bases between the two germline ends. CDR3 length: 16 residues. The CDR3 coding sequence is TGTGCCAGCAGCCCCTGGCGAGGGAGCTCCTACAATGAGCAGTTCTTC. Protein product: CASSPWRGSSYNEQFF.

CDR3: CASSLDSTYGYTF. CDR3 sequence (DNA): TGTGCCAGCTCACTGGACAGCACCTATGGCTACACCTTC. This rearrangement joins TRBV18 to TRBJ1-2; possibly TRBD1 for D (6 bases). V was shortened by 4 bases and J by 4 bases, with 10 bases between the two germline ends. CDR1 KGHSH and CDR2 LQKENI come from the germline V gene. The CDR3 runs to 13 residues.

The chain couples TRBV6-5 to TRBJ1-5; 9 nucleotides match TRBD1. Germline values: CDR1 MNHEY, CDR2 SVGAGI. The CDR3 extends over 14 amino acids. V shed 6 bases and J 3 bases; nucleotides not matched to a gene: 3. The CDR3 loop reads CASRGQGINQPQHF. The CDR3 region has the DNA TGTGCCAGCAGAGGACAGGGGATCAATCAGCCCCAGCATTTT.

This chain links TRBV7-9 with TRBJ1-1, with D perhaps TRBD1 (5 bases). The length of the CDR3 is 14 residues. V was pared by 4 bases and J by 7 bases, with 16 bases between. Germline values: CDR1 SEHNR, CDR2 FQNEAQ (reference sequence). Written as DNA, the CDR3 is TGTGCCAGCAGCTCATACGGAGGGGCAAGTGAAGCTTTCTTT. Protein sequence: CASSSYGGASEAFF.

CDR3 loop: CASSLAGTRSTDTQYF. DNA of the CDR3: TGTGCCAGCAGCTTAGCGGGGACTAGGAGCACAGATACGCAGTATTTT. The chain carries TRBV7-2 and TRBJ2-3; TRBD2 matches at 8 bases. CDR1 is SGHTA and CDR2 is FQGNSA in the germline V gene. The length of the CDR3 is 16 residues. J gave up 0 bases and V 0 bases, and 2 bases lay outside the gene matches.

In this sample, this clone turned up once. The V call is TRBV28, the J call TRBJ2-7, with D perhaps TRBD1 (6 bases). V lost 3 bases and J 6 bases, leaving 12 bases between the germline ends. The germline CDR1 and CDR2 sequences are MDHEN and SYDVKM. CDR3 length: 13 amino acids. The CDR3 DNA sequence: TGTGCCAGCAGTTTTCAGGGGCCGGGCGAGCAGTACTTC. Residues: CASSFQGPGEQYF.

The chain employs TRBV7-9 and TRBJ2-7; 8 bases match TRBD1. CDR3 length equals 14 residues. The germline V gene encodes CDR1 SEHNR and CDR2 FQNEAQ (reference sequence). Trimming removed 4 bases from V and 5 bases from J; junction bases left unmatched: 7. The CDR3 DNA reads TGTGCCAGCAGCTCTCCCCAGGGGGCCCACGAGCAGTACTTC. Protein product: CASSSPQGAHEQYF. The full variable domain, rest sourced from reference TRBV7-9 and TRBJ2-7, is DTGVSQNPRHKITKRGQNVTFRCDPISEHNRLYWYRQTLGQGPEFLTYFQNEAQLEKSRLLSDRFSAERPKGSFSTLEIQRTEQGDSAMYLCASSSPQGAHEQYFGPGTRLTVT.

V is TRBV2 and J is TRBJ2-2; TRBD1 might be the D (5 bases). Germline V CDR1 and CDR2: SNHLY, FYNNEI. V was clipped by 4 bases and J by 1 base, with 7 bases between them. The CDR3 is 14 amino acids. CDR3 sequence (DNA): TGTGCCAGCAGTGTGACAGTGAACACCGGGGAGCTGTTTTTT. Translated: CASSVTVNTGELFF.

The chain is built from TRBV30 and TRBJ1-2; D not certain. The CDR3 contains 14 residues. Germline CDR1 reads GTSNPN; CDR2 reads SVGIG (reference sequence). V was pared by 3 bases and J by 4 bases, with 15 bases between. CDR3 sequence reads: CAWREGLDFYGYTF. The CDR3 region has the DNA TGTGCCTGGAGGGAGGGCCTAGACTTCTATGGCTACACCTTC.

Regarding this clone: Other DNA sequences in the sample encode the same CDR3. V gene TRBV7-2 combines with J gene TRBJ2-5; 8 nucleotides align to TRBD2. This CDR3 contains 16 residues. Trimming took 2 bases from V and 5 from J; bases not matched to a gene: 10. Germline CDR1 is SGHTA and CDR2 is FQGNSA. The CDR3 spells CASSLMGGGGRETQYF. Here the CDR3 DNA reads TGTGCCAGCAGCTTAATGGGCGGCGGGGGGCGGGAGACCCAGTACTTC.

This chain joins TRBV20-1 and TRBJ2-5, with 8 bases aligning to TRBD1. The CDR3 runs to 14 residues. In germline, CDR1 is DFQATT, CDR2 SNEGSKA (reference sequence). V shed 3 bases, J shed 1 base, and the junction held 4 bases outside the gene matches. The CDR3, as DNA: TGCAGTGCTAGTCCCGGGACAGGCCAAGAGACCCAGTACTTC. Translating gives CSASPGTGQETQYF.

The J gene is TRBJ2-7, the V gene TRBV7-2, with 12 nucleotides matching TRBD2. After removal of 4 bases from V and 0 bases from J, the junction contained 1 base not matched to a gene. CDR3 length equals 15 residues. CDR1 SGHTA and CDR2 FQGNSA come from the germline V gene. The CDR3 nucleotides are TGTGCCAGCAGCTCTAGCGGGGGGGACTCCTACGAGCAGTACTTC. Its translation: CASSSSGGDSYEQYF.

The chain joins TRBV11-1 to TRBJ2-5, with no clear D. CDR1 is SGHAT, CDR2 FQDESV, per germline (reference sequence). This CDR3 is built from 12 residues. Trimming shortened V by 4 bases and J by 4 bases, and 7 bases separated the two germline ends. The CDR3 nucleotides read TGTGCCAGCAGCTGGGCCGGAGAGACCCAGTACTTC. Protein product: CASSWAGETQYF.

This sequence joins TRBV12-3 or TRBV12-4 and TRBJ1-2; tentatively, D is TRBD1 (5 bases). V was cut by 3 bases and J by 8 bases, with 10 bases left in between. The CDR3 is 12 residues long. CDR3 amino acids: CASSFSGNGYTF. The CDR3 bases are TGTGCCAGCAGTTTTTCAGGGAACGGCTACACCTTC.

This clone was counted once. The CDR3: CASSLVVGSTGELFF. Written as DNA, the CDR3 is TGTGCCAGCAGCTTGGTGGTGGGGAGCACCGGGGAGCTGTTTTTT. This chain joins TRBV5-5 and TRBJ2-2; tentative D call: TRBD2 (5 bases). This CDR3 region has 15 residues. Germline CDR1 and CDR2: SGHKS and YYEKEE (reference sequence). V dropped 0 bases and J dropped 4 bases, with 10 bases sitting between them.

This clone was seen a few times. The chain combines TRBV15 with TRBJ2-2; TRBD1 matches 8 bases. The junction had 18 bases not matched to a gene; V was cut back by 8 bases and J by 4 bases. CDR3 length equals 18 residues. Germline V gene data show CDR1 as LNHNV and CDR2 as YYDKDF (reference sequence). Written as DNA, the CDR3 is TGTGCCACCTCGAGACGAATGACAGGGGAAGTTGGCACCGGGGAGCTGTTTTTT. Residues: CATSRRMTGEVGTGELFF. Combining the CDR3 with reference TRBV15 and TRBJ2-2 gives the whole variable domain DAMVIQNPRYQVTQFGKPVTLSCSQTLNHNVMYWYQQKSSQAPKLLFHYYDKDFNNEADTPDNFQSRRPNTSFCFLDIRSPGLGDTAMYLCATSRRMTGEVGTGELFFGEGSRLTVL.

The chain uses TRBV5-1 and TRBJ2-3; D is perhaps TRBD2 (5 bases). The germline CDR1 and CDR2 sequences are SGHRS and YFSETQ. There are 14 residues in the CDR3. Trimming shortened V by 6 bases and J by 0 bases, and 11 bases separated the two germline ends. CDR3 sequence: CASTGRTSTDTQYF. The CDR3 nucleotides are TGCGCCAGCACCGGACGGACTAGCACAGATACGCAGTATTTT.

This chain uses TRBV7-6 with TRBJ1-3; a weak D match, TRBD1 (6 bases). The CDR3 consists of 20 residues. Germline V gene sequence: CDR1 SGHVS, CDR2 FNYEAQ. The germline V and J ends were trimmed by 6 bases and 0 bases, with 27 bases remaining between them. The CDR3, as DNA: TGTGCCAGCAGTTTTGGCTCGGTTGTCAGGGGCCCCAACTCTGGAAACACCATATATTTT. It encodes CASSFGSVVRGPNSGNTIYF.

This chain joins TRBV12-5 and TRBJ2-7; D perhaps matches TRBD2 (6 bases). CDR1 is LGHNT, CDR2 FRNRAP, per germline. The CDR3 sequence is 14 residues long. V dropped 7 bases and J dropped 6 bases, with 19 bases sitting between them. CDR3 in DNA: TGTGCTAGTGTCTCGGGATCCCCGGGACTCGAGCAGTACTTC. This codes for CASVSGSPGLEQYF. Full variable domain (rest looked up from reference TRBV12-5 and TRBJ2-7): DARVTQTPRHKVTEMGQEVTMRCQPILGHNTVFWYRQTMMQGLELLAYFRNRAPLDDSGMPKDRFSAEMPDATLATLKIQPSEPRDSAVYFCASVSGSPGLEQYFGPGTRLTVT.

The chain joins TRBV7-3 to TRBJ1-1; the D is unclear. Trimming took off 2 bases at V and 7 bases at J, with 11 bases between the two ends. There are 13 residues in the CDR3. CDR1 is SGHTA and CDR2 is FQGTGA in the germline V gene. The CDR3 nucleotides are TGTGCCAGCAGCTTAGGTTCGTCAGGTGAAGCTTTCTTT. Translating it yields CASSLGSSGEAFF.

The chain combines TRBV5-4 with TRBJ2-6; weak D call: TRBD2 (5 bases). The CDR3 covers 15 residues. V was shortened by 1 base and J by 0 bases, with 5 bases between the two germline ends. Germline-derived CDR1 and CDR2 are SGHNT and YYREEE (reference sequence). The CDR3 loop is CASSLRGSGANVLTF. The CDR3 region has the DNA TGTGCCAGCAGCTTGCGGGGCTCTGGGGCCAACGTCCTGACTTTC.

The rearrangement links TRBV6-5 to TRBJ2-7; 10 bases line up with TRBD1. V shed 6 bases and J 5 bases; nucleotides not matched to a gene: 10. The CDR3 consists of 15 residues. Per the germline V gene, CDR1 is MNHEY and CDR2 is SVGAGI. In DNA, the CDR3 is TGTGCCAGCAGGTCACCGGGACAGGGGCCGCACGAGCAGTACTTC. Protein: CASRSPGQGPHEQYF.

This sequence joins TRBV7-9 and TRBJ1-4, with 9 bases identical to TRBD1. Trimming took 5 bases from V and 8 from J; bases not matched to a gene: 6. Per the germline V gene, CDR1 is SEHNR and CDR2 is FQNEAQ (reference sequence). The CDR3 is made up of 14 amino acids. Written as DNA, the CDR3 is TGTGCCAGCAGCCTATCCGGGACAGGGGAAAAACTGTTTTTT. It encodes CASSLSGTGEKLFF.

This clone was found a few times. The V gene is TRBV4-2, the J gene TRBJ1-2, with 11 bases lining up with TRBD1. The CDR3 consists of 17 residues. J lost 3 bases, V lost 2 bases, and 8 bases had no gene match. Germline CDR1 is LGHNA and CDR2 is YNFKEQ. CDR3 protein: CASSQQGQGGLDYGYTF. The CDR3 DNA sequence: TGTGCCAGCAGCCAACAGGGACAGGGGGGTTTAGACTATGGCTACACCTTC.

This chain links TRBV18 with TRBJ1-5, with 8 bases aligning to TRBD1. With V trimmed by 1 base and J by 2 bases, 4 bases remained unmatched. Germline V lookup: CDR1 KGHSH, CDR2 LQKENI. The length of the CDR3 is 16 residues. The CDR3 protein is CASSPLGQGRNQPQHF. The CDR3 nucleotides are TGTGCCAGCTCACCACTAGGACAGGGCCGCAATCAGCCCCAGCATTTT.

The V and J genes are TRBV30 and TRBJ1-6; D perhaps matches TRBD1 (6 bases). The germline CDR1 and CDR2 sequences are GTSNPN and SVGIG (reference sequence). The CDR3 covers 14 residues. Trimming pared 5 bases from V and 10 bases from J, leaving 18 bases between. CDR3 sequence: CAWEQGRRKSPLHF. The CDR3 DNA follows: TGTGCCTGGGAACAGGGCCGGCGTAAATCACCCCTCCACTTT.

The V and J genes are TRBV5-1 and TRBJ1-5, with a possible D match to TRBD1 (5 bases). The ends were cut back, 1 base at V and 2 bases at J, with 10 bases in the middle. The CDR3 is 15 amino acids. Germline CDR1 and CDR2: SGHRS and YFSETQ. DNA of the CDR3: TGCGCCAGCAGCTTGAATACAGGAGGCAATCAGCCCCAGCATTTT. The encoded protein is CASSLNTGGNQPQHF.

V usage is TRBV6-6 and J usage is TRBJ2-7, with a tentative D call TRBD2 (6 bases). V lost 7 bases and J 2 bases, leaving 12 bases between the germline ends. The CDR3 has 13 amino acids. Per germline, CDR1 MNHNY and CDR2 SVGAGI (reference sequence). The CDR3 nucleotides read TGTGCCAGCAACAATGGGGGGACCTACGAGCAGTACTTC. Translation gives CASNNGGTYEQYF.

The chain combines TRBV4-1 with TRBJ2-1; possibly TRBD2 for D (6 bases). Per the germline V gene, CDR1 is MGHRA and CDR2 is YSYEKL. The V end was cut by 0 bases, the J end by 1 base, with 10 bases between. The CDR3 covers 16 residues. The CDR3 here is CASSQDPGTSYNEQFF. The CDR3 nucleotides are TGCGCCAGCAGCCAAGACCCAGGGACTTCCTACAATGAGCAGTTCTTC.

In regard to this clone: One end of the junction fails to match germline, which may point to a read error. The chain combines TRBV20-1 with TRBJ2-7; tentative D call: TRBD2 (6 bases). CDR1 is DFQATT, CDR2 SNEGSKA, per germline (reference sequence). This CDR3 region has 9 residues. CDR3 sequence reads: CSASWLAWF. The CDR3 bases are TGCAGTGCTTCCTGGCTAGCGTGGTTC.

This clone turned up a few times. The genes are TRBV6-1 and TRBJ1-1, with TRBD1 as a possible D gene (6 bases). The V end lost 3 bases, the J end lost 4 bases, and 12 bases lay between the germline ends. The CDR3 loop spans 14 amino acids. Germline V gene lookup returns CDR1 MNHNS and CDR2 SASEGT. CDR3 sequence (DNA): TGTGCCAGCAGTGAGGGGCTCAGGGGCACTGAAGCTTTCTTT. Amino acid sequence: CASSEGLRGTEAFF.